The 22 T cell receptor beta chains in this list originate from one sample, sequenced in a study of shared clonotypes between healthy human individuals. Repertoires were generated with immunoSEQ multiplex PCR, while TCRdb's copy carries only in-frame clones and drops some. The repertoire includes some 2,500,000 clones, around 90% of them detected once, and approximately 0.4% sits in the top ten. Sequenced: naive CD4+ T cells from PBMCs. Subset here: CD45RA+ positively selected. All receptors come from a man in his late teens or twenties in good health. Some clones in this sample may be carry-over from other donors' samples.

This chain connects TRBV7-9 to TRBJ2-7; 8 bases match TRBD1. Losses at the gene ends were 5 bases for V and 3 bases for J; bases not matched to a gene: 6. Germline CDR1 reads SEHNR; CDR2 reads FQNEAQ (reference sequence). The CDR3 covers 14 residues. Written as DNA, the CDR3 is TGTGCCAGCAGCCCCGGGACAGGAGACTACGAGCAGTACTTC. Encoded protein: CASSPGTGDYEQYF.

The CDR3 DNA follows: TGTGCCATCAGTGAGTCGACGCATGAGCAGTTCTTC. As protein: CAISESTHEQFF. The genes are TRBV10-3 and TRBJ2-1; D unresolved. V was pared by 0 bases and J by 8 bases, with 5 bases between. The germline V gene has CDR1 ENHRY and CDR2 SYGVKD. This CDR3 region has 12 residues.

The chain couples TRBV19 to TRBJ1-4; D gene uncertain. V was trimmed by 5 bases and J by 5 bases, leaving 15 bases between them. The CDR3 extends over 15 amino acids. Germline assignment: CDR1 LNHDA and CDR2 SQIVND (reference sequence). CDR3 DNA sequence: TGTGCCAGTAGTCCTCCGACGGGATTCAATGAAAAACTGTTTTTT. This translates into CASSPPTGFNEKLFF.

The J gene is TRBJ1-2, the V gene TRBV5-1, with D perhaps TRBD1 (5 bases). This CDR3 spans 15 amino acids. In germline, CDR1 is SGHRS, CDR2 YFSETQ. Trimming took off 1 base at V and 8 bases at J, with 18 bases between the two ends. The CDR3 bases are TGCGCCAGCAGCTTGACTGGTGGGGGATGGGACGGCTACACCTTC. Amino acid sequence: CASSLTGGGWDGYTF.

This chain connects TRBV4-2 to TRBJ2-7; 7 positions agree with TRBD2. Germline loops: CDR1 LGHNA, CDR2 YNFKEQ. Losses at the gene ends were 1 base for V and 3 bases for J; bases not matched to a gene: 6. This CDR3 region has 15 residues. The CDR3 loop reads CASSQGPSGGYEQYF. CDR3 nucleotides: TGTGCCAGCAGCCAAGGACCTTCGGGGGGCTACGAGCAGTACTTC.

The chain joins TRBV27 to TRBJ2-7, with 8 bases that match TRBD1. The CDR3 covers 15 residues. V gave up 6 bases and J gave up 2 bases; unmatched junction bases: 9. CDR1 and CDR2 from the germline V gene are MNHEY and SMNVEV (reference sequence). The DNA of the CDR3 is TGTGCCAGCAGCCCTAGGACAGGGACCCCCTACGAGCAGTACTTC. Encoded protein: CASSPRTGTPYEQYF.

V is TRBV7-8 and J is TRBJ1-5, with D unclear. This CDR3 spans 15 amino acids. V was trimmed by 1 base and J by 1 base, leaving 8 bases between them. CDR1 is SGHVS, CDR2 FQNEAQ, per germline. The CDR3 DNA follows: TGTGCCAGCAGCTTAGATACTGACAGCAATCAGCCCCAGCATTTT. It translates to CASSLDTDSNQPQHF.

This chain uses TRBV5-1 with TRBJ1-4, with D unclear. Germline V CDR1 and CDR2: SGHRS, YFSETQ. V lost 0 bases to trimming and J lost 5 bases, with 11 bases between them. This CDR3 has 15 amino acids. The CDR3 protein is CASSLGGLWNEKLFF. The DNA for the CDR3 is TGCGCCAGCAGCTTGGGAGGATTATGGAATGAAAAACTGTTTTTT.

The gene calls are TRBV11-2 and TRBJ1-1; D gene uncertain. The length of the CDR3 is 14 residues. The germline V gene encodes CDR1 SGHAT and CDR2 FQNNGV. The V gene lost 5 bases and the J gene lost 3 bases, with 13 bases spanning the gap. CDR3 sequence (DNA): TGTGCCAGCAGCCCTTCACAAACTGACACTGAAGCTTTCTTT. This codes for CASSPSQTDTEAFF.

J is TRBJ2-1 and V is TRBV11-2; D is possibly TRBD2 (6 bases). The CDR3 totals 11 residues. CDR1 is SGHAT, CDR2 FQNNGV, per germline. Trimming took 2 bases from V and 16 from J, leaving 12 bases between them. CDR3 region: CASSLTGSSFF. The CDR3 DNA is TGTGCCAGCAGCTTAACCGGGAGCAGTTTCTTC.

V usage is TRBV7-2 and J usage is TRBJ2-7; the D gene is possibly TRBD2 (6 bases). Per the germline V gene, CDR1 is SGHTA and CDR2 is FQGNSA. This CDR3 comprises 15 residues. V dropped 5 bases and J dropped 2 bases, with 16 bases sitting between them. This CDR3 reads CASSQSSSETYEQYF. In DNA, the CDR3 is TGTGCCAGCAGCCAATCTTCTAGCGAGACCTACGAGCAGTACTTC.

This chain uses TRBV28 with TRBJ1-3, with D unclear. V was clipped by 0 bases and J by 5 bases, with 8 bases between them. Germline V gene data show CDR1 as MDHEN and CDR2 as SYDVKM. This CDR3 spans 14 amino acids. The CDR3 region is CASSLWGKRNTIYF. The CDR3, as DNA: TGTGCCAGCAGTTTATGGGGAAAACGAAACACCATATATTTT.

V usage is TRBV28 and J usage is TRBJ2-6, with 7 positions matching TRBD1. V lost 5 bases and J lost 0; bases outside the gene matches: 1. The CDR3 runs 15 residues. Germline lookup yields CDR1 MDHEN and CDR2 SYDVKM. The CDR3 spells CASSGQDSGANVLTF. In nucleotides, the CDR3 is TGTGCCAGCAGTGGACAGGACTCTGGGGCCAACGTCCTGACTTTC.

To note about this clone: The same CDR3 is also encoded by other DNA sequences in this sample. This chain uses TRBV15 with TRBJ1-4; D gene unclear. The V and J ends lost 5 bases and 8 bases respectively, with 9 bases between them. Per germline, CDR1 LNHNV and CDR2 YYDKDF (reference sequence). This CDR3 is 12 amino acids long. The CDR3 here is CATSSRLEKLFF. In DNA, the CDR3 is TGTGCCACCAGCTCCCGACTGGAAAAACTGTTTTTT.

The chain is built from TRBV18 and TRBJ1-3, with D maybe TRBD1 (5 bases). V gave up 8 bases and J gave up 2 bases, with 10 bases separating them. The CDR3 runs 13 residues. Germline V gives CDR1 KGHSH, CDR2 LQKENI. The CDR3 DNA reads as TGTGCCAGCCACGGGGGGACTGGAAACACCATATATTTT. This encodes CASHGGTGNTIYF.

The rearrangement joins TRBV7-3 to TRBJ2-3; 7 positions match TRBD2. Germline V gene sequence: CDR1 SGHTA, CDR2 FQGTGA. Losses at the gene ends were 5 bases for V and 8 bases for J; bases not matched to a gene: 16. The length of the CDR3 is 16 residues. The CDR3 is CASSARTRSRGVTQYF. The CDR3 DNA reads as TGTGCCAGCAGCGCCCGGACTAGATCCCGCGGGGTTACGCAGTATTTT.

CDR3 coding DNA: TGTGCCAGCTCACAACGGCGAGGGCAGGAGCTGAACACTGAAGCTTTCTTT. Its protein product is CASSQRRGQELNTEAFF. The J gene is TRBJ1-1, the V gene TRBV18; D remains ambiguous. The V and J ends lost 4 bases and 0 bases respectively, with 18 bases between them. CDR1 KGHSH and CDR2 LQKENI come from the germline V gene. The CDR3 sequence is 17 residues long.

This CDR3 reads CAWSLLAVTGELFF. CDR3 nucleotide sequence: TGTGCCTGGAGTCTACTAGCCGTCACCGGGGAGCTGTTTTTT. The rearrangement links TRBV30 to TRBJ2-2, with a weak D call TRBD2 (6 bases). This CDR3 comprises 14 residues. Germline V lookup: CDR1 GTSNPN, CDR2 SVGIG (reference sequence). Trimming cost V 2 bases and J 4 bases, with 11 bases left between them.

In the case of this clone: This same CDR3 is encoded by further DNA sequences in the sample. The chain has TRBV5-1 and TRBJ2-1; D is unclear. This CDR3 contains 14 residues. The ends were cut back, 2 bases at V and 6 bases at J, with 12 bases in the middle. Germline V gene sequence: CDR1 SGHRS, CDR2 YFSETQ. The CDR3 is CASSLGPPPNEQFF. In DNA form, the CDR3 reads TGCGCCAGCAGCTTAGGGCCTCCCCCCAATGAGCAGTTCTTC.

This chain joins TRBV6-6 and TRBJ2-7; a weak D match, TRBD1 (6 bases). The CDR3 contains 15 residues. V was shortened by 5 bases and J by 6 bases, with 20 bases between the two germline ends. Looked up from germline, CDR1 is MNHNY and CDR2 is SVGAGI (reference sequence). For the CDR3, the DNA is TGTGCCAGCAGTGGCGTGAACAGGGCCTCTGGCGAGCAGTACTTC. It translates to CASSGVNRASGEQYF.

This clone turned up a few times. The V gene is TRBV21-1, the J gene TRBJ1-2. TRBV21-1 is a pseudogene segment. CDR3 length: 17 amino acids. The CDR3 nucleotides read TGTGCCAGCAGCACTAACTCCGACGGGACGGGGAACTATGGCTACACCTTC. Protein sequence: CASSTNSDGTGNYGYTF.

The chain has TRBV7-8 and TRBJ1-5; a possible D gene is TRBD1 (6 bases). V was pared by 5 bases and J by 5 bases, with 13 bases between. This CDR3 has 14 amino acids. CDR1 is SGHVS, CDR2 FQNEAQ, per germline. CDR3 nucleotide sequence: TGTGCCAGCAGCATCCGGGACAAGGATCAGCCCCAGCATTTT. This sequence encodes CASSIRDKDQPQHF.